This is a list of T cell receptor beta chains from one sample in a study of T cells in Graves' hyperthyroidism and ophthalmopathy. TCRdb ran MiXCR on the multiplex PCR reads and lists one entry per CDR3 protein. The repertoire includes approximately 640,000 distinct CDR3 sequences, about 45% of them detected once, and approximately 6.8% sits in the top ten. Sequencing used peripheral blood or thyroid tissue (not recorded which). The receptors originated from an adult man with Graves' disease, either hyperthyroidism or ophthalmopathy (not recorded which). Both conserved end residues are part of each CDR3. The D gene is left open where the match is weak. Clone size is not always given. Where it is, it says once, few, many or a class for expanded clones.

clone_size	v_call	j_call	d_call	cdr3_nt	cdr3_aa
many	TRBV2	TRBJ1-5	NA	TGTGCCAGCAGTGAACCCAGGGATGGTCAGCCCCAGCATTTT	CASSEPRDGQPQHF
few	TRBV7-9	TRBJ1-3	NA	TGTGCCAGCAGATACGTTGCTTCTGGAAACACCATATATTTT	CASRYVASGNTIYF
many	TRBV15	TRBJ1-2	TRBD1	TGTGCCACCAGCGGTCGGACAGGTCGAGGCTACACCTTC	CATSGRTGRGYTF
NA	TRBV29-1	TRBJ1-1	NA	TGCAGCGTTGAGGATAGGGTTCCTGAAGCTTTCTTT	CSVEDRVPEAFF
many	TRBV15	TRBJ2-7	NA	TGTGCCACCAGCGGACGGGACAATTCCTACGAGCAGTACTTC	CATSGRDNSYEQYF
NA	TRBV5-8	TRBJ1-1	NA	TGTGCCAGCAGCCTGCCCGCCCTGAACACTGAAGCTTTCTTT	CASSLPALNTEAFF
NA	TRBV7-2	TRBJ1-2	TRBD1	TGTGCCAGCAGCGTGACCGGGACAGGGACCAGATTTAATGGCTACACCTTC	CASSVTGTGTRFNGYTF
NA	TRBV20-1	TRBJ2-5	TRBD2	TGCAGTGCTATCATGCTGGGGCGGGAGCCTTACCAAGAGACCCAGTACTTC	CSAIMLGREPYQETQYF
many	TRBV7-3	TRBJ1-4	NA	TGTGCCAGCAGCTTGAGGAAAAAACTGTTTTTT	CASSLRKKLFF
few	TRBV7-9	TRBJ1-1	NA	TGTGCCAGCAGCTTACCGACAGGACCCTCCGCCGAAGCTTTCTTT	CASSLPTGPSAEAFF
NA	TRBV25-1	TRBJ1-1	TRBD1	TGTGCCAGCAGCTCGTCAGGGGGCTGGAACACTGAAGCTTTCTTT	CASSSSGGWNTEAFF
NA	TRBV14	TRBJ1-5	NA	TGTGCCAGCAGCCAAGAGGCAAATCAGCCCCAGCATTTT	CASSQEANQPQHF
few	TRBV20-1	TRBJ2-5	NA	TGCAGTGCTAGAGTTTCGGCAGGACAAGAGACCCAGTACTTC	CSARVSAGQETQYF
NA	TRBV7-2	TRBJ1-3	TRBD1	TGTGCCAGCAGCTACCGACAGGGGGGAAACACCATATATTTT	CASSYRQGGNTIYF
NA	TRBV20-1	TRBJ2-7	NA	TGCAGTGCTCGCCAGGGAAAGGGGGAACGCGAGCAGTACTTC	CSARQGKGEREQYF
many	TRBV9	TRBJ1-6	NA	TGTGCCAGCAGCGTAGACGGGGGATATAATTCACCCCTCCACTTT	CASSVDGGYNSPLHF
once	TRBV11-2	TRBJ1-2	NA	TGTGCCAGCAGCTTGATGGGGGTTGGCTACACCTTC	CASSLMGVGYTF
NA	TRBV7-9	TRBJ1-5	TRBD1	TGTGCCAGCAGACGGGACAGTCAAAGCAATCAGCCCCAGCATTTT	CASRRDSQSNQPQHF
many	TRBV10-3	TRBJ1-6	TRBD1	TGTGCCGCAGCCGGGACAGGGAATTCACCCCTCCACTTT	CAAAGTGNSPLHF
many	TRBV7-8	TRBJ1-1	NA	TGTGCCAGCAGCTTAAAGAGGGACACTGAAGCTTTCTTT	CASSLKRDTEAFF
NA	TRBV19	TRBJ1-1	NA	TGTGCCAGCCTTCACATGATGAACACTGAAGCTTTCTTT	CASLHMMNTEAFF
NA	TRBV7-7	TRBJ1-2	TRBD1	TGTGCTAATCCGACAGGGGTCTATGGCTACACCTTC	CANPTGVYGYTF
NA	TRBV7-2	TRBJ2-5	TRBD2	TGTGCCAGCAGCCAAAACGGGAGGTTAGAGACCCAGTACTTC	CASSQNGRLETQYF
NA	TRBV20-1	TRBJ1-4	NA	TGCAGTGCCCCTGGGGTTCCAACTAATGAAAAACTGTTTTTT	CSAPGVPTNEKLFF
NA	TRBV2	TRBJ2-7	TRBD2	TGTGCCAGCAGTGATGGACTAGCGGATTCCTACGAGCAGTACTTC	CASSDGLADSYEQYF
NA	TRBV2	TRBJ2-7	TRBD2	TGTGCCAGCAGTTTCAGTCTAGCGGAATTCTCCTACGAGCAGTACTTC	CASSFSLAEFSYEQYF
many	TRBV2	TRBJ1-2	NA	TGTGCCAGCAGTATCGGGACAAGGGGCGGCTACACCTTC	CASSIGTRGGYTF
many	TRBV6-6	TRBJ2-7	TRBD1	TGTGCCAGCAGACGGGACAGGCAAAGCGAGCAGTACTTC	CASRRDRQSEQYF
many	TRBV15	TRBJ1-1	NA	TGTGCCACCAGCAGAGAACGGGCCTATGGGGCTTTCTTT	CATSRERAYGAFF
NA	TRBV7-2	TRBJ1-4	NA	TGTGCCAGCAGCTTAGGGCCAGGAGCAACTAATGAAAAACTGTTTTTT	CASSLGPGATNEKLFF